This T cell receptor beta chain was identified in a study of monozygotic twins with inflammatory bowel disease. Study outcomes and limitations: On the inverse Simpson index, IBD patients scored lower for TCRbeta diversity than healthy co-twins.

Regarding this clonotype: Its antigen is undetermined.

The team made cDNA by running eight separate reactions for each sample. UMIs were attached via template switching, each with a 6-nucleotide sample barcode. One entry per CDR3 protein, without DNA, is what TCRdb gives after re-calling the 5' RACE reads. The specimen's table records around 450,000 distinct CDR3 sequences. No T cells were sorted before total RNA was taken from whole blood. The sequenced sample consisted of blood. The receptor comes from a human donor with ulcerative colitis or Crohn's disease, or a healthy co-twin of an affected twin (not recorded which).

CDR3 residues: CAWKGLAGETQYF. V usage is TRBV30 and J usage is TRBJ2-5; the D gene TCRdb calls, TRBD2, cannot be checked with no DNA. Germline V gene data show CDR1 as GTSNPN and CDR2 as SVGIG (reference sequence). CDR3 length equals 13 residues.